Each of the 4 T cell receptor beta chains below was sequenced from the same sample in a study of beta chain features in type 1 diabetes. The investigators reverse transcribed all of the isolated RNA, so they sequenced expressed TCRB transcripts. Only in-frame clones appear in the TCRdb table, and some are missing; sequencing was by immunoSEQ multiplex PCR. The data show 230,000 or so clones, 15% to 20% seen once. No antigens are known for them. Findings and limits, study-wide: Shorter TCRB CDR3s, moderately but significantly so, were found in Type 1 diabetes patients in all four CD4+ subsets.

The sequenced sample was naive CD4+ T cells from blood. The receptors were gathered from a man aged 30-40 years with type 1 diabetes.

This clone was seen just once. This chain links TRBV7-3 with TRBJ2-7; 8 positions agree with TRBD1. The CDR3 runs to 14 residues. Germline V gene sequence: CDR1 SGHTA, CDR2 FQGTGA. Trimming took 5 bases from V and 4 from J; bases not matched to a gene: 7. This chain's CDR3 is CASSNGQGAYEQYF. In DNA, the CDR3 is TGTGCCAGCAGCAACGGACAGGGAGCGTACGAGCAGTACTTC.

The chain recombines TRBV7-9 with TRBJ2-1, with D uncertain. The V gene lost 1 base and the J gene lost 7 bases, with 11 bases spanning the gap. The CDR3 runs 14 residues. Looked up from germline, CDR1 is SEHNR and CDR2 is FQNEAQ (reference sequence). As DNA, the CDR3 is TGTGCCAGCAGCTTAGGAACCGATCAGAATGAGCAGTTCTTC. Protein sequence: CASSLGTDQNEQFF.

Only a few counts were recorded for this clone. The chain's CDR3 is CAWRGPSETQYF. CDR3 sequence (DNA): TGTGCCTGGAGGGGACCATCGGAGACCCAGTACTTC. The chain joins TRBV30 to TRBJ2-5; D tentatively reads TRBD1 or TRBD2 (5 bases each). Germline V gene lookup returns CDR1 GTSNPN and CDR2 SVGIG (reference sequence). V lost 3 bases, J lost 5 bases, and 10 bases lay in between. The CDR3 is made up of 12 amino acids.

The sample holds a few counts of this clone. The chain carries TRBV18 and TRBJ2-3; a possible D gene is TRBD2 (7 bases). Germline CDR1 reads KGHSH; CDR2 reads LQKENI. Trimming shortened V by 0 bases and J by 9 bases, and 19 bases separated the two germline ends. This CDR3 spans 16 amino acids. This chain's CDR3 is CASSPPTLGGGPTQYF. In DNA form, the CDR3 reads TGTGCCAGCTCACCACCCACCCTAGGGGGGGGACCGACGCAGTATTTT.